One sample yielded the 18 T cell receptor beta chains listed below, sequenced in a study of blood T cells in healthy people across ages. With a J-beta primer mix and a sample-barcoded 5' primer, a second PCR ran roughly 6 to 11 cycles. Using its own MiXCR run on the 5' RACE reads, TCRdb lists one record per CDR3 protein. The table shows more than 900,000 distinct CDR3 sequences, with roughly 24% occurring only once. The sample was also reused in another study, on T cells of mothers and their children.

Sequenced: blood. The source is a girl aged 2-9 years in good health.

This chain connects TRBV3-1 to TRBJ1-2, with D hard to call. V was trimmed by 6 bases and J by 4 bases, leaving 12 bases between them. CDR1 is LGHDT, CDR2 YNNKEL, per germline (reference sequence). The CDR3 runs 13 residues. This CDR3 is CASRPPGGYGYTF. CDR3 DNA sequence: TGTGCCAGCAGACCCCCGGGAGGCTATGGCTACACCTTC.

The V and J genes are TRBV4-1 and TRBJ1-6; D call uncertain. This CDR3 spans 15 amino acids. Germline V lookup: CDR1 MGHRA, CDR2 YSYEKL. Trimming cost V 0 bases and J 11 bases, with 14 bases left between them. CDR3 protein: CASSQEGSVVTPLHF. Written as DNA, the CDR3 is TGCGCCAGCAGCCAAGAAGGGTCGGTAGTCACACCCCTCCACTTT.

This clonotype was seen just once. This rearrangement joins TRBV20-1 to TRBJ2-7, with D unresolved. Deletions cut 0 bases from V and 0 bases from J, with 15 bases between. Germline CDR1 and CDR2: DFQATT and SNEGSKA (reference sequence). CDR3 length: 16 residues. CDR3 nucleotide sequence: TGCAGTGCTAGAGACCGACGCGGAGTCAGCTCCTACGAGCAGTACTTC. It yields the protein CSARDRRGVSSYEQYF.

The chain has TRBV27 and TRBJ2-3, with 7 bases lining up with TRBD2. This CDR3 contains 16 residues. The ends lost 4 bases at V and 0 bases at J; junction bases unmatched: 7. Germline V gene sequence: CDR1 MNHEY, CDR2 SMNVEV (reference sequence). The CDR3 loop reads CASSSRLAASTDTQYF. CDR3 nucleotides: TGTGCCAGCAGTTCCCGTCTAGCGGCTAGCACAGATACGCAGTATTTT.

This chain links TRBV10-3 with TRBJ2-1, with D possibly TRBD1 on 5 matching bases. Trimming left V 0 bases short and J 9 bases short, with 15 bases between. The CDR3 is made up of 15 amino acids. Germline values: CDR1 ENHRY, CDR2 SYGVKD. This chain's CDR3 is CAISESKRQGGEQFF. The CDR3 DNA reads TGTGCCATCAGTGAGTCGAAGCGCCAGGGTGGTGAGCAGTTCTTC.

This clonotype was seen repeatedly, ten times or more. This chain joins TRBV4-1 and TRBJ2-7, with D possibly being TRBD2 (6 bases). The V end lost 3 bases, the J end lost 3 bases, and 18 bases lay between the germline ends. Germline lookup yields CDR1 MGHRA and CDR2 YSYEKL. The CDR3 loop spans 16 amino acids. In DNA, the CDR3 is TGCGCCAGCAGCCACGACAGCTCGGCGGGGAGCTACGAGCAGTACTTC. Its translation is CASSHDSSAGSYEQYF.

The chain uses TRBV7-2 and TRBJ2-5; tentatively, D is TRBD2 (6 bases). The DNA end lines up better with TRBJ2-7; the J call may be wrong. CDR3 length: 13 residues. In germline, CDR1 is SGHTA, CDR2 FQGNSA. The DNA for the CDR3 is TGTGCCAGCAGGGAGGCGGGGCTCTACGAGCAGTACTTC. Translating it yields CASREAGLYEQYF.

The V gene is TRBV7-9, the J gene TRBJ1-1, with D perhaps matching TRBD1 (5 bases). Trimming removed 6 bases at V and 8 bases at J, with 13 bases between. Per germline, CDR1 SEHNR and CDR2 FQNEAQ (reference sequence). The CDR3 extends over 12 amino acids. For the CDR3, the DNA is TGTGCCAGCAGTCGGGACCCTGGGGAAGCTTTCTTT. Protein: CASSRDPGEAFF.

This clonotype was counted only a few times. The chain combines TRBV29-1 with TRBJ1-4, with 7 bases lining up with TRBD1. There are 12 residues in the CDR3. V lost 4 bases to trimming and J lost 8 bases; unmatched junction nucleotides: 4. Per germline, CDR1 SQVTM and CDR2 ANQGSEA. CDR3 bases: TGCAGCGTTGTGCAGGGGGACGAAAAACTGTTTTTT. Encoded protein: CSVVQGDEKLFF.

The gene calls are TRBV7-9 and TRBJ2-5, with 8 bases aligning to TRBD2. The CDR3 is 15 amino acids. The V gene end was trimmed by 3 bases and the J gene end by 3 bases; junction bases not matched to a gene: 6. Germline CDR1 SEHNR, CDR2 FQNEAQ (reference sequence). CDR3 DNA: TGTGCCAGCAGCTTGGGACTAGGAATGGAAGAGACCCAGTACTTC. Translating it yields CASSLGLGMEETQYF.

The chain has TRBV5-1 and TRBJ2-2; no reliable D call. CDR1 and CDR2 from the germline V gene are SGHRS and YFSETQ. CDR3 length equals 14 residues. V dropped 6 bases and J dropped 1 base, with 10 bases sitting between them. The CDR3: CASTQQMNTGELFF. In DNA, the CDR3 is TGCGCCAGCACTCAACAGATGAACACCGGGGAGCTGTTTTTT.

This clonotype occurred a few times. The chain couples TRBV27 to TRBJ2-3; D might be TRBD2 (5 bases). Deletions cut 4 bases from V and 2 bases from J, with 13 bases between. The CDR3 covers 15 residues. Germline V gene data show CDR1 as MNHEY and CDR2 as SMNVEV (reference sequence). The CDR3 coding sequence is TGTGCCAGCAGTTCCCAAGACTATTACACAGATACGCAGTATTTT. This codes for CASSSQDYYTDTQYF.

This clonotype was counted between two and nine times. The chain joins TRBV6-6 to TRBJ2-6; TRBD2 is a possible D gene (6 bases). Germline CDR1 is MNHNY and CDR2 is SVGAGI (reference sequence). The CDR3 loop spans 12 amino acids. CDR3 nucleotide sequence: TGTGGTAGCGGCTCTGGGGCCAACGTCCTGACTTTC. Amino acid sequence: CGSGSGANVLTF.

This clonotype was counted a few times. This chain links TRBV10-3 with TRBJ2-5, with D hard to call. V lost 2 bases and J lost 4, with 14 bases in between. The germline V gene encodes CDR1 ENHRY and CDR2 SYGVKD. CDR3 length: 15 amino acids. The CDR3 DNA reads as TGTGCCATCAGTGAGGGAATGGGTACGGGAGAGACCCAGTACTTC. Amino acid sequence: CAISEGMGTGETQYF.

The genes are TRBV11-1 and TRBJ2-1; 8 bases fit TRBD1. Germline-derived CDR1 and CDR2 are SGHAT and FQDESV (reference sequence). J lost 9 bases, V lost 5 bases, and 9 bases had no gene match. The CDR3 has 14 amino acids. The CDR3, as DNA: TGTGCCAGCAGCCAGATGACAGGGGCGATTGAGCAGTTCTTC. This encodes CASSQMTGAIEQFF.

This clonotype appeared a few times. This chain joins TRBV6-2 or TRBV6-3 and TRBJ2-1; 7 bases map to TRBD2. This CDR3 is built from 14 residues. CDR1 and CDR2 from the germline V gene are MNHEY and SVGEGT. The V segment lost 7 bases and the J segment 6 bases; nucleotides outside the gene matches: 9. The CDR3 sequence: CASKAGTNPNEQFF. CDR3 nucleotide sequence: TGTGCCAGCAAGGCCGGGACTAACCCCAATGAGCAGTTCTTC.

Turning to this clonotype: One junction end disagrees with the germline gene, perhaps due to a read error. V and J are TRBV7-2 and TRBJ2-4; D not certain. The CDR3 contains 13 residues. The germline CDR1 and CDR2 sequences are SGHTA and FQGNSA. Here the CDR3 DNA reads TGTGCCAGCAGGGTGCTTGGTGGAAACATCCAGTACTTC. Translated, it gives CASRVLGGNIQYF.

This clonotype was picked up a small number of times. The chain has TRBV11-3 and TRBJ2-1; unclear D gene. CDR1 and CDR2 (germline): SGHNT, YENEEA. V dropped 1 base and J dropped 0 bases, with 10 bases sitting between them. The CDR3 has 16 residues. The CDR3 protein is CASSLVAVRSYNEQFF. The CDR3, as DNA: TGTGCCAGCAGCTTAGTGGCAGTCCGCTCCTACAATGAGCAGTTCTTC.